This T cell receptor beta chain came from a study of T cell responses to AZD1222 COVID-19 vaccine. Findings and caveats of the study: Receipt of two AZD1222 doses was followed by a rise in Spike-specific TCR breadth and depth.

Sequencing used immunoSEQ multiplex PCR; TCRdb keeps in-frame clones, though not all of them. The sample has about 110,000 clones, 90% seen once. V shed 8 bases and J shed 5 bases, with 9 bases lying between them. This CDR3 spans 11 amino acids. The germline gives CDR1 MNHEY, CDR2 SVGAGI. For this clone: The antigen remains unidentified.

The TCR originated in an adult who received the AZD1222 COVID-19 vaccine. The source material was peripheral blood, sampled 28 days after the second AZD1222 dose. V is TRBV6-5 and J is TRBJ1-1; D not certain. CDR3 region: CASRVGTEAFF. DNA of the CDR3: TGTGCCAGCCGGGTGGGAACTGAAGCTTTCTTT.